The source of this TCR beta chain is a study of human T cells and chemical hapten exposure. This clonotype has at least ten counts. Its antigen is as yet unknown. The library gave individual cDNA molecules unique molecular identifiers. TCRdb reprocessed the RACE reads via MiXCR and lists one record per CDR3 protein. The table shows 35,000 to 55,000 distinct CDR3 sequences, with 3.7% occurring only once. The study's findings and limits: Following DPC sensitization, TCRs present above 1 in 1000 frequency showed no change.

Specified time point: healthy volunteer bleed at 6 weeks. The authors' total RNA extraction used unfractionated whole blood. J lost 5 bases, V lost 0 bases, and 9 bases had no gene match. The germline V gene has CDR1 SGHVS and CDR2 FQNEAQ. The CDR3 has 17 residues. The clonotype originates from a human donor in good health. Some clones in this sample may be carry-over from other donors' samples. The chain employs TRBV7-8 and TRBJ2-1; TRBD2 matches 8 bases. Source material: whole blood. Here the CDR3 reads CASSLALGGRNHNEQFF. The CDR3 DNA sequence: TGTGCCAGCAGCTTAGCGCTAGGCGGGAGGAACCACAATGAGCAGTTCTTC.